The 20 T cell receptor beta chains listed next were all sequenced from one sample in a study of shared T cell receptors in the human thymus (dated by TCRdb to the early 2020s). The method was the immunoSEQ multiplex PCR assay. Not all clones reach the TCRdb copy of this immuneACCESS table, which keeps in-frame sequences only. Checked studies attribute under half of the gap to unresolved V genes and leave the rest unexplained. The sample profile shows 450,000 to 650,000 clones; about 80% of them were found once. About 0.012% of the sample rests with the top ten. These data also featured in a second study, about human thymus T cells.

Sequenced input: thymocytes. Receptors were obtained from a boy younger than two with a congenital heart defect. Donor details come from another sample of the same person, matched by shared clones.

This chain uses TRBV19 with TRBJ1-5; 9 nucleotides line up with TRBD1. This CDR3 is 16 amino acids long. The junction had 10 bases not matched to a gene; V was cut back by 3 bases and J by 7 bases. Germline CDR1 and CDR2: LNHDA and SQIVND (reference sequence). CDR3 amino acids: CASSIKGDRDGQPQHF. As DNA, the CDR3 is TGTGCCAGTAGTATTAAGGGGGACAGGGATGGACAGCCCCAGCATTTT.

V and J are TRBV12-5 and TRBJ1-5; D is unclear. V was cut by 8 bases and J by 7 bases, with 9 bases left in between. From germline, CDR1 is LGHNT and CDR2 FRNRAP. CDR3 length equals 11 residues. The CDR3: CASSKSQPQHF. CDR3 nucleotides: TGTGCTAGTAGCAAGTCGCAGCCCCAGCATTTT.

This clone was recorded once. The CDR3 loop is CASRLTGIGGTIYF. In DNA, the CDR3 is TGTGCCAGCAGGTTGACAGGGATTGGTGGCACCATATATTTT. This rearrangement joins TRBV28 to TRBJ1-3, with 7 bases lining up with TRBD1. V gave up 6 bases and J gave up 9 bases; unmatched junction bases: 11. Germline V gives CDR1 MDHEN, CDR2 SYDVKM. This CDR3 has 14 residues.

This chain joins TRBV7-6 and TRBJ2-7, with 14 bases matching TRBD2. The length of the CDR3 is 16 residues. V was pared by 5 bases and J by 5 bases, with 8 bases of the junction left unmatched. Germline-derived CDR1 and CDR2 are SGHVS and FNYEAQ. CDR3 residues: CASSQPGTSGRNEQYF. In DNA form, the CDR3 reads TGTGCCAGCAGCCAACCCGGGACTAGCGGGAGAAACGAGCAGTACTTC. Full variable domain (missing parts from reference TRBV7-6 and TRBJ2-7): GAGVSQSPRYKVTKRGQDVALRCDPISGHVSLYWYRQALGQGPEFLTYFNYEAQQDKSGLPNDRFSAERPEGSISTLTIQRTEQRDSAMYRCASSQPGTSGRNEQYFGPGTRLTVT.

This clone has a handful of counts. The chain carries TRBV14 and TRBJ1-1; D gene uncertain. V lost 2 bases and J 0 bases, leaving 13 bases between the germline ends. CDR1 SGHDN and CDR2 FVKESK come from the germline V gene. The CDR3 totals 16 residues. CDR3: CASSQRYGRMNTEAFF. CDR3 bases: TGTGCCAGCAGCCAAAGATACGGCAGGATGAACACTGAAGCTTTCTTT.

This rearrangement joins TRBV29-1 to TRBJ2-7, with D perhaps TRBD2 (6 bases). Trimming stripped 4 bases from V and 4 bases from J, with 20 bases between. The CDR3 covers 15 residues. Germline V gene data show CDR1 as SQVTM and CDR2 as ANQGSEA. The CDR3 region has the DNA TGCAGCGTTGTTATAGGGCGGGGCCCTTCTTACGAGCAGTACTTC. Amino acids: CSVVIGRGPSYEQYF.

This clone has only one observation. The J gene is TRBJ2-5, the V gene TRBV11-2; D may be TRBD2 (7 bases). Trimming pared 6 bases from V and 3 bases from J, leaving 14 bases between. There are 14 residues in the CDR3. The V gene's germline CDR1 is SGHAT and CDR2 FQNNGV. The CDR3 region is CASRRGGLEETQYF. For the CDR3, the DNA is TGTGCCAGCAGGAGGGGGGGACTCGAAGAGACCCAGTACTTC.

The rearrangement joins TRBV4-3 to TRBJ2-1, with TRBD2 matching 10 bases. The CDR3 sequence is 16 residues long. The trim removed 0 bases at V and 5 bases at J, leaving 4 bases unmatched. The V gene's germline CDR1 is LGHNA and CDR2 YSLEER. The CDR3 DNA is TGCGCCAGCAGCCAAGATTACCTAGCGGGAGACAATGAGCAGTTCTTC. This translates into CASSQDYLAGDNEQFF.

This chain connects TRBV5-6 to TRBJ1-1, with 7 bases aligning to TRBD1. This CDR3 has 17 amino acids. The germline V gene has CDR1 SGHDT and CDR2 YYEEEE. V lost 3 bases and J lost 1; bases outside the gene matches: 12. The CDR3 DNA follows: TGTGCCAGCAGCTCAAAGGTAAAACAGGGGCCGAACACTGAAGCTTTCTTT. Translation: CASSSKVKQGPNTEAFF.

In this sample, this clone turned up once. The rearrangement links TRBV19 to TRBJ2-2; TRBD2 matches 10 bases. Losses at the gene ends were 7 bases for V and 1 base for J; bases not matched to a gene: 15. Germline CDR1 and CDR2: LNHDA and SQIVND (reference sequence). The CDR3 has 19 amino acids. The CDR3 here is CASKAGQGLAIENTGELFF. The CDR3 region has the DNA TGTGCCAGTAAAGCTGGACAGGGACTAGCGATCGAGAACACCGGGGAGCTGTTTTTT.

This clone came up once. The rearrangement links TRBV25-1 to TRBJ2-3, with D unclear. The V gene lost 4 bases and the J gene lost 3 bases, with 2 bases spanning the gap. The CDR3 extends over 11 amino acids. CDR1 and CDR2 from the germline V gene are MGHDK and SYGVNS. The CDR3 DNA sequence: TGTGCCAGCAGTGCAACAGATACGCAGTATTTT. Translating gives CASSATDTQYF.

This chain joins TRBV25-1 and TRBJ2-7, with D maybe TRBD2 (5 bases). The CDR3 contains 12 residues. Trimming pared 1 base from V and 12 bases from J, leaving 13 bases between. CDR1 is MGHDK and CDR2 is SYGVNS in the germline V gene. DNA for the CDR3: TGTGCCAGCAGTGAATTTACTAGTCCCCCGTACTTC. Its translation: CASSEFTSPPYF.

This sequence joins TRBV5-1 and TRBJ2-1; TRBD2 agrees at 14 bases. V was clipped by 2 bases and J by 5 bases; unmatched bases: 6. The CDR3 has 17 amino acids. CDR1 is SGHRS and CDR2 is YFSETQ in the germline V gene. CDR3 bases: TGCGCCAGCAGCTTAACGTTGACTAGCGGGAGGGACAATGAGCAGTTCTTC. It codes for CASSLTLTSGRDNEQFF.

The CDR3 DNA sequence: TGTGCCAGCAGTGAATCGGCGGGAGGGATTGTAACAGATACGCAGTATTTT. Its translation is CASSESAGGIVTDTQYF. The chain couples TRBV6-1 to TRBJ2-3; 9 positions match TRBD2. Germline lookup yields CDR1 MNHNS and CDR2 SASEGT. This CDR3 has 17 residues. The V segment lost 2 bases and the J segment 3 bases; nucleotides outside the gene matches: 9.

V is TRBV7-9 and J is TRBJ1-3, with 10 bases that match TRBD1. CDR1 is SEHNR, CDR2 FQNEAQ, per germline (reference sequence). Unmatched junction bases numbered 7, after V lost 5 bases and J lost 0 bases. The CDR3 spans 17 residues. The CDR3: CASSPRQGANSGNTIYF. The DNA for the CDR3 is TGTGCCAGCAGCCCGAGACAGGGGGCGAACTCTGGAAACACCATATATTTT.

As concerns this clone: Other DNA sequences in this sample translate to the same CDR3. This chain links TRBV27 with TRBJ2-5; D may be TRBD1 (5 bases). Germline CDR1 is MNHEY and CDR2 is SMNVEV (reference sequence). The CDR3 is 11 amino acids. Trimming removed 4 bases from V and 5 bases from J, with 5 bases in between. CDR3 amino acids: CASSYRETQYF. CDR3 nucleotides: TGTGCCAGCAGTTACAGGGAGACCCAGTACTTC.

To note about this clone: The junction and the germline gene differ at one end; a read error may be behind it. The chain links TRBV7-9 to TRBJ2-3, with 12 bases fitting TRBD2. CDR1 is SEHNR and CDR2 is FQNEAQ in the germline V gene (reference sequence). CDR3 length: 12 residues. The CDR3 loop is CASSLLAGGPHF. The CDR3 DNA is TGTGCCAGCAGCTTACTAGCGGGAGGGCCCCATTTT.

This clone turned up a few times. This chain links TRBV9 with TRBJ2-2; TRBD1 matches at 8 bases. The CDR3 sequence is 16 residues long. The V gene's germline CDR1 is SGDLS and CDR2 YYNGEE. Trimming cost V 4 bases and J 5 bases; bases outside gene matches: 10. CDR3 in DNA: TGTGCCAGCAGCCCCCGGGGACAGGACATAACCGGGGAGCTGTTTTTT. Its protein product is CASSPRGQDITGELFF.

The V gene is TRBV27, the J gene TRBJ1-2; 10 nucleotides match TRBD1. CDR1 and CDR2 (germline): MNHEY, SMNVEV (reference sequence). The CDR3 contains 15 residues. With 6 bases clipped from V and 6 bases from J, the junction kept 10 bases outside the gene matches. This CDR3 is CASRPLPGTGDGYTF. The CDR3 DNA reads as TGTGCCAGCAGACCCCTCCCCGGGACAGGGGATGGCTACACCTTC.

The count of this clone is one. This rearrangement joins TRBV6-1 to TRBJ2-3; weak D call: TRBD1 (6 bases). The CDR3 is 17 residues long. V dropped 1 base and J dropped 2 bases, with 16 bases sitting between them. Germline V CDR1 and CDR2: MNHNS, SASEGT. In DNA form, the CDR3 reads TGTGCCAGCAGTGAAGGGGGTAGGGGGAAATACACAGATACGCAGTATTTT. It encodes CASSEGGRGKYTDTQYF.